This entry is about one T cell receptor beta chain. The antigen is not known. The data stem from a study of cytomegalovirus exposure and HLA in healthy donors. Study-level results: CMV antigen specificity was confirmed in vitro for a few CMV-associated chains. Reports indicated that the classifier achieved high specificity and sensitivity in diagnosing cytomegalovirus status. According to a later analysis, TCR clusters from the first cohort tended to co-occur in the 120 or so validation repertoires.

The table came from immunoSEQ multiplex PCR; TCRdb's copy has only in-frame clones and leaves some out. Among some 120,000 clones listed, nearly 90% were seen once. The TCR comes from a man in his thirties or forties in good health and CMV-seronegative. The specimen sequenced was PBMCs.

In DNA form, the CDR3 reads TGTGCCAGCAGCTTGCGGGACAGGGTAGGTGAAAAACTGTTTTTT. Its translation is CASSLRDRVGEKLFF. The chain is built from TRBV5-8 and TRBJ1-4; TRBD1 matches at 9 bases. The J segment lost 7 bases and the V segment lost 1 base, leaving 5 bases of the junction unmatched. The germline gives CDR1 SGHTS, CDR2 YDEGEE. The CDR3 has 15 residues.